These 17 T cell receptor beta chains were all obtained from the same sample, sequenced in a study of T cell changes during pregnancy in multiple sclerosis. The method was immunoSEQ multiplex PCR; TCRdb's version includes in-frame clones alone and lacks a portion of them. The sample contains 35,000 to 55,000 clones, 90% to 95% of which appear only once. The source was peripheral blood, collected in the third trimester of pregnancy. The receptors were sampled from a female donor with multiple sclerosis, enrolled in a pregnancy study.

This clone turned up a few times. The chain has TRBV6-6 and TRBJ2-2; unclear D gene. The germline gives CDR1 MNHNY, CDR2 SVGAGI (reference sequence). The CDR3 totals 13 residues. V was cut by 2 bases and J by 8 bases, with 9 bases left in between. DNA for the CDR3: TGTGCCAGCAGTTACAAGGAGACGGGGGAGCTGTTTTTT. It codes for CASSYKETGELFF.

The V and J genes are TRBV5-1 and TRBJ1-3, with 7 bases aligning to TRBD1. This CDR3 spans 18 amino acids. With V trimmed by 4 bases and J by 7 bases, 20 bases remained unmatched. Germline CDR1 and CDR2: SGHRS and YFSETQ. CDR3 DNA sequence: TGCGCCAGCAGCCCGGGACAGCCGTCTGGCCCGCTGGGGAACACCATATATTTT. Translating gives CASSPGQPSGPLGNTIYF. The full variable domain, in which reference TRBV5-1 and TRBJ1-3 provide the parts outside the CDR3, is KAGVTQTPRYLIKTRGQQVTLSCSPISGHRSVSWYQQTPGQGLQFLFEYFSETQRNKGNFPGRFSGRQFSNSRSEMNVSTLELGDSALYLCASSPGQPSGPLGNTIYFGEGSWLTVV.

The chain couples TRBV4-2 to TRBJ1-2; TRBD1 matches 7 bases. The junction had 8 bases not matched to a gene; V was cut back by 3 bases and J by 7 bases. Germline V gives CDR1 LGHNA, CDR2 YNFKEQ. The CDR3 sequence is 14 residues long. CDR3 in amino acids: CASSQREQGFGYTF. As DNA, the CDR3 is TGTGCCAGCAGCCAGAGGGAACAGGGGTTTGGCTACACCTTC.

The chain employs TRBV19 and TRBJ1-2; the D gene is possibly TRBD1 (5 bases). V gave up 0 bases and J gave up 4 bases, with 15 bases separating them. This CDR3 comprises 16 residues. CDR1 LNHDA and CDR2 SQIVND come from the germline V gene (reference sequence). This CDR3 reads CASSIDPEGRAYGYTF. The DNA of the CDR3 is TGTGCCAGTAGTATAGACCCGGAGGGGAGAGCCTATGGCTACACCTTC.

The V call is TRBV2, the J call TRBJ2-2, with TRBD1 as a possible D gene (5 bases). The germline CDR1 and CDR2 sequences are SNHLY and FYNNEI. Trimming removed 6 bases from V and 6 bases from J, with 26 bases in between. The CDR3 sequence is 18 residues long. For the CDR3, the DNA is TGTGCCAGCAGCCCTTGGGGCTTTGACAGATCCACACCCGGGGAGCTGTTTTTT. It is translated as CASSPWGFDRSTPGELFF.

The gene calls are TRBV6-5 and TRBJ2-7; 8 bases map to TRBD1. With V trimmed by 6 bases and J by 1 base, 8 bases remained unmatched. Germline CDR1 and CDR2: MNHEY and SVGAGI. The CDR3 length is 15 residues. The CDR3: CASSTRTGSSYEQYF. In nucleotides, the CDR3 is TGTGCCAGCAGCACTAGGACAGGGTCTTCCTACGAGCAGTACTTC.

The CDR3 reads CASSPQDVYYEQYF. CDR3 DNA sequence: TGTGCCAGTAGTCCCCAGGATGTGTACTACGAGCAGTACTTC. The J gene is TRBJ2-7, the V gene TRBV19; no reliable D call. Per the germline V gene, CDR1 is LNHDA and CDR2 is SQIVND (reference sequence). The CDR3 is 14 residues long. V was pared by 5 bases and J by 3 bases, with 14 bases between.

The chain carries TRBV5-1 and TRBJ2-2; possibly TRBD1 for D (6 bases). Germline CDR1 and CDR2: SGHRS and YFSETQ. V was trimmed by 2 bases and J by 5 bases, leaving 7 bases between them. The CDR3 runs 13 residues. CDR3 region: CASSFTGTGELFF. CDR3 bases: TGCGCCAGCAGCTTTACAGGGACCGGGGAGCTGTTTTTT.

The gene calls are TRBV7-9 and TRBJ2-7; D is ambiguous. The CDR3 has 13 residues. Germline loops: CDR1 SEHNR, CDR2 FQNEAQ (reference sequence). The V gene lost 5 bases and the J gene lost 0 bases, with 8 bases spanning the gap. Here the CDR3 DNA reads TGTGCCAGCAGCGCGGCAAGCTCCTACGAGCAGTACTTC. Translated: CASSAASSYEQYF.

In its sample, this clone was seen once. The V gene is TRBV10-3, the J gene TRBJ1-3, with a weak D call TRBD1 (6 bases). The V end was cut by 5 bases, the J end by 3 bases, with 14 bases between. Germline CDR1 and CDR2: ENHRY and SYGVKD. The CDR3 totals 15 residues. CDR3 sequence: CAISQQGMDGNTIYF. The CDR3 DNA follows: TGTGCCATCAGTCAACAGGGTATGGATGGAAACACCATATATTTT.

The chain employs TRBV7-2 and TRBJ1-1; 7 bases match TRBD1. The CDR3 has 15 amino acids. The J segment lost 6 bases and the V segment lost 2 bases, leaving 9 bases of the junction unmatched. Germline values: CDR1 SGHTA, CDR2 FQGNSA. CDR3 nucleotides: TGTGCCAGCAGCTTATTTGATGTGCAGGGGGCTGAAGCTTTCTTT. The encoded protein is CASSLFDVQGAEAFF. Full variable domain (rest looked up from reference TRBV7-2 and TRBJ1-1): GAGVSQSPSNKVTEKGKDVELRCDPISGHTALYWYRQSLGQGLEFLIYFQGNSAPDKSGLPSDRFSAERTGGSVSTLTIQRTQQEDSAVYLCASSLFDVQGAEAFFGQGTRLTVV.

The chain recombines TRBV28 with TRBJ2-1; 9 bases match TRBD1. J lost 10 bases, V lost 7 bases, and 11 bases had no gene match. This CDR3 region has 14 residues. Germline assignment: CDR1 MDHEN and CDR2 SYDVKM. CDR3 residues: CASIGTGTNREQFF. CDR3 nucleotide sequence: TGTGCCAGCATCGGGACAGGGACGAACAGGGAGCAGTTCTTC. Full variable domain (remainder filled in from reference TRBV28 and TRBJ2-1): DVKVTQSSRYLVKRTGEKVFLECVQDMDHENMFWYRQDPGLGLRLIYFSYDVKMKEKGDIPEGYSVSREKKERFSLILESASTNQTSMYLCASIGTGTNREQFFGPGTRLTVL.

The rearrangement links TRBV28 to TRBJ1-1; no clear D gene. V was pared by 2 bases and J by 1 base, with 5 bases between. The V gene's germline CDR1 is MDHEN and CDR2 SYDVKM. The CDR3 is made up of 13 amino acids. CDR3 residues: CASSLLSNTEAFF. The DNA of the CDR3 is TGTGCCAGCAGTTTACTTTCGAACACTGAAGCTTTCTTT.

The chain uses TRBV7-9 and TRBJ2-5, with a weak D call TRBD2 (7 bases). CDR3 length equals 13 residues. Germline CDR1 is SEHNR and CDR2 is FQNEAQ (reference sequence). Trimming pared 11 bases from V and 5 bases from J, leaving 18 bases between. The CDR3 DNA is TGTGCCGCAGAGGGGGGGCGCGAGGAGACCCAGTACTTC. It encodes CAAEGGREETQYF.

V usage is TRBV5-1 and J usage is TRBJ2-7; TRBD1 is a possible D gene (5 bases). The CDR3 spans 14 residues. The germline V and J ends were trimmed by 2 bases and 5 bases, with 14 bases remaining between them. The germline V gene has CDR1 SGHRS and CDR2 YFSETQ. As DNA, the CDR3 is TGCGCCAGCAGCTTATATCACACAGGCGACGAGCAGTACTTC. This encodes CASSLYHTGDEQYF.

V is TRBV29-1 and J is TRBJ2-1; 7 nucleotides line up with TRBD1. V shed 4 bases and J 10 bases; nucleotides not matched to a gene: 16. Germline loops: CDR1 SQVTM, CDR2 ANQGSEA. This CDR3 contains 15 residues. CDR3 bases: TGCAGCGTTGGAGGGGGCGGTCCCTTGCGGCAGGAGCAGTTCTTC. Its protein is CSVGGGGPLRQEQFF.

The V call is TRBV30, the J call TRBJ1-1; the D gene is possibly TRBD1 (5 bases). This CDR3 contains 14 residues. The ends were cut back, 0 bases at V and 12 bases at J, with 20 bases in the middle. The V gene's germline CDR1 is GTSNPN and CDR2 SVGIG (reference sequence). The CDR3 region has the DNA TGTGCCTGGAGTGTCCGAACCGGGGGATCCGGGACTTTCTTT. Its protein product is CAWSVRTGGSGTFF.